This T cell receptor beta chain was found in a study of cytomegalovirus exposure and HLA in healthy donors. 60 Vbeta and 13 Jbeta primers were used in PCR. Clones were read by immunoSEQ multiplex PCR, and TCRdb kept only the in-frame ones, dropping some. The specimen's table records 180,000 or so clones. About this clone itself: What it binds is not known.

CDR3 length: 14 amino acids. The germline gives CDR1 LGHNA, CDR2 YSLEER. Trimming shortened V by 1 base and J by 5 bases, and 11 bases separated the two germline ends. General observations from the study: It has been reported that TCR beta sequences accurately predicted the HLA-A and HLA-B alleles of most subjects. Another analysis was done later, and it associated approximately 15,000 TCR beta sequences with HLA alleles at 0.05 false discovery rate.

The chain recombines TRBV4-3 with TRBJ1-2; D is undetermined. The TCR originated in a boy between 10 and 17 years old in good health and CMV-seronegative. The sample comprised PBMCs. The CDR3 nucleotides are TGCGCCAGCAGCCAAGTAGCAGGAGGATATGGCTACACCTTC. Protein sequence: CASSQVAGGYGYTF.